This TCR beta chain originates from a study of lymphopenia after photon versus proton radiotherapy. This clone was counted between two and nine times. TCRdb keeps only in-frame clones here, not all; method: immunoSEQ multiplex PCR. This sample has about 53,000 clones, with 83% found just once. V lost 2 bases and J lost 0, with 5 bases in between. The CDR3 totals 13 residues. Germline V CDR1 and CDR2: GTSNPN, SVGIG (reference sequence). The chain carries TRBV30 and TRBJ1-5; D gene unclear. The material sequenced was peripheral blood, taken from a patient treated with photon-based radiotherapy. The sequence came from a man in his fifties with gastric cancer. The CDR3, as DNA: TGTGCCTGGAGTCTGAGTAGCAATCAGCCCCAGCATTTT. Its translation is CAWSLSSNQPQHF. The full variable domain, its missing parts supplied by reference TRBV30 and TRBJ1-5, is SQTIHQWPATLVQPVGSPLSLECTVEGTSNPNLYWYRQAAGRGLQLLFYSVGIGQISSEVPQNLSASRPQDRQFILSSKKLLLSDSGFYLCAWSLSSNQPQHFGDGTRLSIL.